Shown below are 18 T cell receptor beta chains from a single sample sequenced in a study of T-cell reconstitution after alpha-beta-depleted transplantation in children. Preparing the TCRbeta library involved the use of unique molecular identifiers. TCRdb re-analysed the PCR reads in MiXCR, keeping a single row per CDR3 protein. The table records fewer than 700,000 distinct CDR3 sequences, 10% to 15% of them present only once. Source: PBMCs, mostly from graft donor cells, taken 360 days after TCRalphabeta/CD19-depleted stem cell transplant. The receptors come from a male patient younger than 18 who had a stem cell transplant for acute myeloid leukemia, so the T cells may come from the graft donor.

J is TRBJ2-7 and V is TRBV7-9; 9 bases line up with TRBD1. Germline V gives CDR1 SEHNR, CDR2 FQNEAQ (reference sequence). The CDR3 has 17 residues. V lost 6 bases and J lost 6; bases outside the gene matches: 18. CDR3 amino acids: CASSPRVSNRGHGEQYF. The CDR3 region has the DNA TGTGCCAGCAGTCCCCGAGTGTCGAACAGGGGGCACGGCGAGCAGTACTTC.

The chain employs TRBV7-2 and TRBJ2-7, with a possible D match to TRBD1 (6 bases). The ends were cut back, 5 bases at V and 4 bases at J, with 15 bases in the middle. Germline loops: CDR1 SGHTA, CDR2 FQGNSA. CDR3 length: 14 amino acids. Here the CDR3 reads CASSLAPQGYEQYF. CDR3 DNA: TGTGCCAGCAGCCTCGCACCCCAGGGGTACGAGCAGTACTTC.

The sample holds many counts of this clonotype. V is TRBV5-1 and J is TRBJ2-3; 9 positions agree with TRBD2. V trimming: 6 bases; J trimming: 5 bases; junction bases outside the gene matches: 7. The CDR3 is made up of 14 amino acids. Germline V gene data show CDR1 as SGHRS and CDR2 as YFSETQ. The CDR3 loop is CASMASGNQDTQYF. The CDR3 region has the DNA TGCGCCAGCATGGCTAGCGGGAATCAAGATACGCAGTATTTT.

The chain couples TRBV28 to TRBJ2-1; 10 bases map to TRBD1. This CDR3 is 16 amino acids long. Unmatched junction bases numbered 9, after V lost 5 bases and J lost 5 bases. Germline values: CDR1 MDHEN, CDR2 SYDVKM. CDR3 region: CASSQPGQGSNNEQFF. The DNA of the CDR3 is TGTGCCAGCAGTCAACCGGGACAGGGGTCAAACAATGAGCAGTTCTTC.

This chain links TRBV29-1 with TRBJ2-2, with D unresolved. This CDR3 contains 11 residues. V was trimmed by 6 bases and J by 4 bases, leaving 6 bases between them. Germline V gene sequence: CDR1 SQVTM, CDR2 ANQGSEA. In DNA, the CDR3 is TGCAGCGTCCGAACCACCGGGGAGCTGTTTTTT. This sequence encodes CSVRTTGELFF.

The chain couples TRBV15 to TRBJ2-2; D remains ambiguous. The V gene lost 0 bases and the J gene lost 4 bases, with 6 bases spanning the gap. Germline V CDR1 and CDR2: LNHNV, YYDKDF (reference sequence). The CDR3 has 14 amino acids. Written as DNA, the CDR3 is TGTGCCACCAGCAGAGAGAGTGCCACCGGGGAGCTGTTTTTT. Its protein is CATSRESATGELFF.

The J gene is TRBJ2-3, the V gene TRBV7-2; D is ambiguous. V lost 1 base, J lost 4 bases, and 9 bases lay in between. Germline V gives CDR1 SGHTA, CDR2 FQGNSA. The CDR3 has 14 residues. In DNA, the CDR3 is TGTGCCAGCAGCTTAGATCAGTTGGCAGATACGCAGTATTTT. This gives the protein CASSLDQLADTQYF.

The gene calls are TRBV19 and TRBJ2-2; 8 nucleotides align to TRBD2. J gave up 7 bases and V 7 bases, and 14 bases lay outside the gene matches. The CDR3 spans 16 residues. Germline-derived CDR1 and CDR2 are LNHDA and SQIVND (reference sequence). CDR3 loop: CASTTLPGGSGGELFF. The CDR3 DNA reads TGTGCCAGTACCACCCTCCCGGGAGGGTCGGGCGGGGAGCTGTTTTTT. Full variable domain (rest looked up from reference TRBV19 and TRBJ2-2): DGGITQSPKYLFRKEGQNVTLSCEQNLNHDAMYWYRQDPGQGLRLIYYSQIVNDFQKGDIAEGYSVSREKKESFPLTVTSAQKNPTAFYLCASTTLPGGSGGELFFGEGSRLTVL.

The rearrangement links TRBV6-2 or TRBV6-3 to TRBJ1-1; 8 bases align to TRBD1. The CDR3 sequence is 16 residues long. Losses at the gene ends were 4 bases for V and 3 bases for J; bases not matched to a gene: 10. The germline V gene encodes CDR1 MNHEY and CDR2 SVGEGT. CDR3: CASSFDRDRRYTEAFF. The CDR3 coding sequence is TGTGCCAGCAGTTTCGACCGGGACAGGAGGTACACTGAAGCTTTCTTT.

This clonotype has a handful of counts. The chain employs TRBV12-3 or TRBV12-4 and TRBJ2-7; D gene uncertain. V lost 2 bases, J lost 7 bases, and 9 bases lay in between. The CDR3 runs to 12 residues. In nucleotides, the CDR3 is TGTGCCAGCAGTTTACTGCACGCGGAGCAGTACTTC. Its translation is CASSLLHAEQYF.

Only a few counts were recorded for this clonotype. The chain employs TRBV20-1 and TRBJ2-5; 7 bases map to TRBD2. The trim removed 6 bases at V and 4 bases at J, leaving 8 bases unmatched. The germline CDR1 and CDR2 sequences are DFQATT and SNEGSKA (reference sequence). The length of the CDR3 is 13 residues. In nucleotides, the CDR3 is TGCAGTGCCAGTACCGCGGGAGCAGAGACCCAGTACTTC. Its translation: CSASTAGAETQYF.

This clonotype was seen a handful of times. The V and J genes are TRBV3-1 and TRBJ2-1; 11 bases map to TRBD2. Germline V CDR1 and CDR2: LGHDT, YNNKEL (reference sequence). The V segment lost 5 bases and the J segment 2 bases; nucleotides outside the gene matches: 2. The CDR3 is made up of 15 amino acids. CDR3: CASSILAGAYNEQFF. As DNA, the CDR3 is TGTGCCAGCAGCATACTAGCGGGGGCCTACAATGAGCAGTTCTTC.

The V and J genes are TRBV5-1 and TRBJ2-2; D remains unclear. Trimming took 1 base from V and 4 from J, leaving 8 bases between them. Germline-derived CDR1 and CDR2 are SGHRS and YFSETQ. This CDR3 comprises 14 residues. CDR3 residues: CASSLPHSTGELFF. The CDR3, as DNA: TGCGCCAGCAGCTTGCCCCACTCCACCGGGGAGCTGTTTTTT.

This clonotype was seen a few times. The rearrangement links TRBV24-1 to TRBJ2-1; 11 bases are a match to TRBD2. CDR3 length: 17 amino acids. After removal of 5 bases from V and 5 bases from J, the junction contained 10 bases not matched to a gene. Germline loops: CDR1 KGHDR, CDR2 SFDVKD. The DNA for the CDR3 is TGTGCCACCAGTGCTCCCCGACTAGCGGGGTTGGACAATGAGCAGTTCTTC. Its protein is CATSAPRLAGLDNEQFF.

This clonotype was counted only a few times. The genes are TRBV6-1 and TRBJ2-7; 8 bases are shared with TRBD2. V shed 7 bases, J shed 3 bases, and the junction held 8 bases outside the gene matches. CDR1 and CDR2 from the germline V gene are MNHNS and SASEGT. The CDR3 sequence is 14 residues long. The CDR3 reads CASTRAGVIYEQYF. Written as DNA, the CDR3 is TGTGCCAGCACTCGAGCGGGAGTAATCTACGAGCAGTACTTC.

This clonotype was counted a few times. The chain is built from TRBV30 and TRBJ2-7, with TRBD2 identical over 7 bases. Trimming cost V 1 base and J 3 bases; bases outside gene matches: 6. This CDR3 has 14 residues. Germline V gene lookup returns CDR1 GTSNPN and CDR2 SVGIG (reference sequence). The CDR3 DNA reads TGTGCCTGGAGTGCGACTAGCAATTACTACGAGCAGTACTTC. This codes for CAWSATSNYYEQYF.

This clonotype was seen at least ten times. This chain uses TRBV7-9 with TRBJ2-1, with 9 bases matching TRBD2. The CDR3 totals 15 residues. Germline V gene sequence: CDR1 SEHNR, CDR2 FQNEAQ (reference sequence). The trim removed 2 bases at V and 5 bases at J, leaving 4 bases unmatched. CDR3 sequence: CASSLLAGGDNEQFF. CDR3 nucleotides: TGTGCCAGCAGCTTATTGGCGGGAGGGGACAATGAGCAGTTCTTC.

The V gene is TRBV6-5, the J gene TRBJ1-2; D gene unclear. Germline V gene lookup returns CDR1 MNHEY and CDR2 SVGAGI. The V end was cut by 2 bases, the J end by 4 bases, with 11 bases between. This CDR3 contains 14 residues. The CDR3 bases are TGTGCCAGCAGTTACGTCGGAACAGCCTATGGCTACACCTTC. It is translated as CASSYVGTAYGYTF.